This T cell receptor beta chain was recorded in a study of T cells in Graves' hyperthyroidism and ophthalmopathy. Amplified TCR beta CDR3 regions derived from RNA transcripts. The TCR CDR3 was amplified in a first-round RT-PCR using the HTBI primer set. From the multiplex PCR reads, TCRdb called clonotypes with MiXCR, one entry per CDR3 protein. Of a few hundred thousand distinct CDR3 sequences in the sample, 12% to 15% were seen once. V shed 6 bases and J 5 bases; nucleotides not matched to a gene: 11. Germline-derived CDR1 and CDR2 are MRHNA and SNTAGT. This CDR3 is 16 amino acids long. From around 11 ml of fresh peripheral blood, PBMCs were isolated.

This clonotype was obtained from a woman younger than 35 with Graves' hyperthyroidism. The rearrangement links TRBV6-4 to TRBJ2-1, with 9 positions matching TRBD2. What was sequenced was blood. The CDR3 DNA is TGTGCCAGCAGCCTCTTGGGACTAGCCGAAGACAATGAGCAGTTCTTC. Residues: CASSLLGLAEDNEQFF.